The next 30 T cell receptor beta chains were all read from a single sample in a study of blood T cell repertoires in COVID-19. Clones were sequenced by immunoSEQ multiplex PCR, and TCRdb holds only the in-frame ones, with some missing. Of around 250,000 clones listed, 86% are singletons. The material sequenced was peripheral blood. The receptor source for this set is a woman between 55 and 75 years old who had recovered from COVID-19.

The V gene is TRBV2, the J gene TRBJ1-1; 8 bases align to TRBD1. J was trimmed by 1 base and V by 6 bases; bases with no gene match: 7. This CDR3 has 15 residues. CDR1 and CDR2 from the germline V gene are SNHLY and FYNNEI. CDR3 in DNA: TGTGCCAGCAGGTCGCGACAGGGGAAGAACACTGAAGCTTTCTTT. This encodes CASRSRQGKNTEAFF.

This clone has just a few counts. This chain uses TRBV12-3 or TRBV12-4 with TRBJ2-1; D is uncertain. The CDR3 has 12 amino acids. The V end was cut by 5 bases, the J end by 6 bases, with 8 bases between. The CDR3 loop is CASSPTANEQFF. CDR3 coding DNA: TGTGCCAGCAGTCCGACTGCCAATGAGCAGTTCTTC.

This clone was counted ten times or more. The chain recombines TRBV5-1 with TRBJ2-7; 8 nucleotides agree with TRBD2. The germline gives CDR1 SGHRS, CDR2 YFSETQ. Trimming removed 1 base from V and 3 bases from J; junction bases left unmatched: 6. The CDR3 is 15 residues long. The CDR3 DNA is TGCGCCAGCAGCTTGCTAGCGGGCGGGTACTACGAGCAGTACTTC. Amino acids: CASSLLAGGYYEQYF.

The J gene is TRBJ1-4, the V gene TRBV19; 9 bases line up with TRBD1. The CDR3 length is 15 residues. Trimming removed 9 bases from V and 2 bases from J; junction bases left unmatched: 7. CDR1 is LNHDA and CDR2 is SQIVND in the germline V gene (reference sequence). The CDR3 DNA reads as TGTGCCAGCACCGACAGGGGGTGGACTAATGAAAAACTGTTTTTT. Protein product: CASTDRGWTNEKLFF.

The chain recombines TRBV9 with TRBJ2-6; D perhaps matches TRBD1 (6 bases). The V gene's germline CDR1 is SGDLS and CDR2 YYNGEE. Trimming cost V 4 bases and J 1 base, with 15 bases left between them. The CDR3 loop spans 17 amino acids. This chain's CDR3 is CASSPRVGTSGANVLTF. CDR3 bases: TGTGCCAGCAGCCCGAGGGTTGGGACATCTGGGGCCAACGTCCTGACTTTC. Drawing the rest from reference TRBV9 and TRBJ2-6, the complete variable domain is DSGVTQTPKHLITATGQRVTLRCSPRSGDLSVYWYQQSLDQGLQFLIQYYNGEERAKGNILERFSAQQFPDLHSELNLSSLELGDSALYFCASSPRVGTSGANVLTFGAGSRLTVL.

This chain uses TRBV27 with TRBJ2-7; D is uncertain. Germline lookup yields CDR1 MNHEY and CDR2 SMNVEV (reference sequence). Trimming removed 6 bases from V and 2 bases from J, with 17 bases in between. The CDR3 consists of 15 residues. The CDR3 nucleotides read TGTGCCAGCAGATTCCTTATGGATAGCACCTACGAGCAGTACTTC. This encodes CASRFLMDSTYEQYF.

Notes on this clone: One junction end does not reproduce the germline sequence, and a read error may be involved. The rearrangement joins TRBV24-1 to TRBJ1-1, with D perhaps matching TRBD1 (5 bases). CDR1 is KGHDR and CDR2 is SFDVKD in the germline V gene. This CDR3 comprises 10 residues. CDR3 bases: TGTGCCACCCCTGGACACCTAAATGGCTTT. Translation gives CATPGHLNGF.

The table lists this clone with a count of one. The chain carries TRBV18 and TRBJ2-7; maybe TRBD2 (7 bases). This CDR3 is built from 12 residues. Germline CDR1 reads KGHSH; CDR2 reads LQKENI. CDR3 DNA sequence: TGTGTAACAGGGACTACAACCTACGAGCAGTACTTC. Its protein product is CVTGTTTYEQYF.

V gene TRBV6-6 combines with J gene TRBJ2-7; D is perhaps TRBD2 (5 bases). The CDR3 is made up of 12 amino acids. Between the trimmed V and J ends, which lost 8 bases and 3 bases, there was a span of 11 bases. Germline V CDR1 and CDR2: MNHNY, SVGAGI (reference sequence). The DNA for the CDR3 is TGTGCCAGCTCGCCGGGGAACTACGAGCAGTACTTC. Translated: CASSPGNYEQYF.

V and J are TRBV9 and TRBJ1-1; possibly TRBD1 for D (6 bases). Trimming removed 0 bases at V and 4 bases at J, with 13 bases between. The CDR3 contains 15 residues. The germline V gene has CDR1 SGDLS and CDR2 YYNGEE. The CDR3 is CASSVAPGGGTEAFF. CDR3 sequence (DNA): TGTGCCAGCAGCGTAGCCCCGGGAGGGGGCACTGAAGCTTTCTTT.

The V gene is TRBV6-5, the J gene TRBJ1-2; D unclear. The V and J ends lost 8 bases and 3 bases respectively, with 13 bases between them. The CDR3 covers 13 residues. CDR1 MNHEY and CDR2 SVGAGI come from the germline V gene. The CDR3 reads CASRALTYYGYTF. CDR3 DNA sequence: TGTGCCAGCCGAGCACTAACATACTATGGCTACACCTTC.

CDR3 nucleotide sequence: TGTGCCAGCAGCTTAGGGACTTCGTGGAGTGAAAAACTGTTTTTT. Protein: CASSLGTSWSEKLFF. V gene TRBV7-8 combines with J gene TRBJ1-4, with D uncertain. Trimming removed 1 base from V and 7 bases from J, with 13 bases in between. Germline lookup yields CDR1 SGHVS and CDR2 FQNEAQ. The CDR3 extends over 15 amino acids.

V gene TRBV28 combines with J gene TRBJ2-7, with D tentatively TRBD1 (6 bases). The CDR3 runs 18 residues. Germline values: CDR1 MDHEN, CDR2 SYDVKM. With 4 bases removed from V and 2 bases from J, the gap between germline ends came to 24 bases. The CDR3, as DNA: TGTGCCAGCAGTTCCTTCTTCACAACAGGGCCCTCAGCCTACGAGCAGTACTTC. Its translation: CASSSFFTTGPSAYEQYF.

In this sample, this clone turned up a few times. The chain joins TRBV20-1 to TRBJ1-5, with 9 bases that match TRBD1. Germline CDR1 and CDR2: DFQATT and SNEGSKA (reference sequence). J gave up 4 bases and V 3 bases, and 13 bases lay outside the gene matches. The CDR3 runs to 17 residues. CDR3 sequence: CSASSGTGTLKNQPQHF. The DNA for the CDR3 is TGCAGTGCTAGTTCTGGGACAGGGACACTAAAGAATCAGCCCCAGCATTTT.

About this clone: Other DNA sequences within the sample encode an identical CDR3. The rearrangement uses TRBV5-1 and TRBJ2-2; 7 positions match TRBD1. The CDR3 spans 15 residues. V was clipped by 0 bases and J by 4 bases; unmatched bases: 3. Germline assignment: CDR1 SGHRS and CDR2 YFSETQ. CDR3 protein: CASSLVRQGTGELFF. The CDR3 bases are TGCGCCAGCAGCTTGGTTCGACAGGGCACCGGGGAGCTGTTTTTT.

V and J are TRBV5-1 and TRBJ2-7; 8 nucleotides agree with TRBD2. The CDR3 is made up of 16 amino acids. Looked up from germline, CDR1 is SGHRS and CDR2 is YFSETQ. J was trimmed by 0 bases and V by 4 bases; bases with no gene match: 9. The CDR3 region has the DNA TGCGCCAGCAGCCTTAAACTAGCGGAGAGCTCCTACGAGCAGTACTTC. Amino acids: CASSLKLAESSYEQYF.

This rearrangement joins TRBV7-3 to TRBJ1-1; a possible D gene is TRBD1 (5 bases). The germline V gene has CDR1 SGHTA and CDR2 FQGTGA. Trimming took 5 bases from V and 0 from J, leaving 7 bases between them. This CDR3 is 13 amino acids long. CDR3: CASSTTVNTEAFF. The CDR3 DNA reads TGTGCCAGCAGCACGACAGTGAACACTGAAGCTTTCTTT.

The rearrangement joins TRBV6-6 to TRBJ2-7; D unresolved. Trimming pared 4 bases from V and 4 bases from J, leaving 8 bases between. CDR3 length: 12 residues. Germline CDR1 is MNHNY and CDR2 is SVGAGI (reference sequence). CDR3 protein: CASSSVLYEQYF. The CDR3 DNA sequence: TGTGCCAGCAGTTCCGTCCTGTACGAGCAGTACTTC.

The chain has TRBV27 and TRBJ2-7; perhaps TRBD1 as D (6 bases). V was pared by 1 base and J by 2 bases, with 18 bases between. Germline CDR1 is MNHEY and CDR2 is SMNVEV (reference sequence). The CDR3 is made up of 17 amino acids. The CDR3 reads CASSLYPLGQGTYEQYF. For the CDR3, the DNA is TGTGCCAGCAGTTTATATCCCTTGGGGCAGGGGACCTACGAGCAGTACTTC.

The chain uses TRBV27 and TRBJ2-6; 11 bases agree with TRBD1. V gave up 6 bases and J gave up 2 bases; unmatched junction bases: 6. CDR3 length: 17 amino acids. The germline gives CDR1 MNHEY, CDR2 SMNVEV (reference sequence). CDR3 sequence: CASSPRTGGAGANVLTF. The CDR3 coding sequence is TGTGCCAGCAGCCCTAGGACAGGGGGCGCTGGGGCCAACGTCCTGACTTTC.

This clone was counted a single time. The chain joins TRBV14 to TRBJ1-2; D unclear. V lost 2 bases, J lost 1 base, and 17 bases lay in between. The germline gives CDR1 SGHDN, CDR2 FVKESK. The CDR3 has 17 amino acids. CDR3 nucleotides: TGTGCCAGCAGCCAAACCGGTGGGCTGGCGCTTAACTATGGCTACACCTTC. Amino acids: CASSQTGGLALNYGYTF.

The chain links TRBV6-5 to TRBJ1-3; D is undetermined. Germline V CDR1 and CDR2: MNHEY, SVGAGI. V was pared by 4 bases and J by 6 bases, with 4 bases between. The CDR3 has 11 amino acids. In nucleotides, the CDR3 is TGTGCCAGCAGTTCCGTAAACACCATATATTTT. The encoded protein is CASSSVNTIYF.

On this clone itself: The same CDR3 arises from other DNA sequences in this sample as well. V is TRBV9 and J is TRBJ2-5, with 10 bases aligning to TRBD2. The V gene end was trimmed by 2 bases and the J gene end by 4 bases; junction bases not matched to a gene: 5. CDR1 is SGDLS and CDR2 is YYNGEE in the germline V gene. The CDR3 consists of 15 residues. The CDR3 protein is CASSVRAGGRETQYF. The CDR3 DNA reads TGTGCCAGCAGCGTGCGAGCGGGGGGGCGAGAGACCCAGTACTTC.

The rearrangement links TRBV7-9 to TRBJ2-3; 7 bases match TRBD2. The CDR3 is 16 amino acids. CDR1 is SEHNR, CDR2 FQNEAQ, per germline (reference sequence). With 6 bases clipped from V and 0 bases from J, the junction kept 9 bases outside the gene matches. In DNA form, the CDR3 reads TGTGCCAGCAGTCCCCGGCTGGGGGGGAGCACAGATACGCAGTATTTT. Translated: CASSPRLGGSTDTQYF.

The gene calls are TRBV9 and TRBJ2-7; D uncertain. With 0 bases removed from V and 5 bases from J, the gap between germline ends came to 18 bases. The germline gives CDR1 SGDLS, CDR2 YYNGEE. The CDR3 is 16 amino acids. CDR3 nucleotide sequence: TGTGCCAGCAGCGTAGGTCCAGCTCATGCGGCGGACGAGCAGTACTTC. Residues: CASSVGPAHAADEQYF.

The rearrangement joins TRBV6-5 to TRBJ2-7; 9 bases fit TRBD2. J lost 5 bases, V lost 6 bases, and 11 bases had no gene match. The CDR3 has 15 amino acids. From germline, CDR1 is MNHEY and CDR2 SVGAGI. CDR3 sequence reads: CASRPYGTSKHEQYF. DNA for the CDR3: TGTGCCAGCAGGCCATACGGGACTAGCAAACACGAGCAGTACTTC.

The CDR3: CASSQDRTDTQYF. The DNA for the CDR3 is TGTGCCAGCAGCCAAGATAGAACAGATACGCAGTATTTT. This chain links TRBV3-1 (or the pseudogene TRBV3-2) with TRBJ2-3, with D unclear. The CDR3 length is 13 residues. Deletions cut 0 bases from V and 3 bases from J, with 4 bases between. Looked up from germline, CDR1 is LGHDT and CDR2 is YNNKEL (reference sequence).

This clone was observed a handful of times. CDR3 protein: CASSLRTGEQFF. DNA of the CDR3: TGTGCCAGCAGCTTACGGACTGGCGAGCAGTTCTTC. The rearrangement uses TRBV7-3 and TRBJ2-1; possible D gene TRBD2, 5 bases. V was shortened by 2 bases and J by 10 bases, with 9 bases between the two germline ends. The germline CDR1 and CDR2 sequences are SGHTA and FQGTGA. This CDR3 is 12 amino acids long.

The V gene is TRBV29-1, the J gene TRBJ1-2; D gene unclear. Germline V gene sequence: CDR1 SQVTM, CDR2 ANQGSEA. Trimming shortened V by 5 bases and J by 4 bases, and 8 bases separated the two germline ends. The CDR3 runs to 11 residues. The CDR3 loop is CSVNPGYGYTF. The CDR3 DNA is TGCAGCGTTAACCCGGGCTATGGCTACACCTTC.

The J gene is TRBJ2-1, the V gene TRBV6-5, with TRBD2 matching 10 bases. CDR1 is MNHEY, CDR2 SVGAGI, per germline. The junction had 2 bases not matched to a gene; V was cut back by 2 bases and J by 7 bases. CDR3 length equals 14 residues. CDR3 in amino acids: CASSYRTSGNEQFF. CDR3 in DNA: TGTGCCAGCAGTTACCGGACTAGCGGTAATGAGCAGTTCTTC.